The 12 T cell receptor beta chains given below trace back to one sample, sequenced in a study of blood T cell repertoires in COVID-19. The protocol was immunoSEQ multiplex PCR, while the TCRdb copy is restricted to in-frame clones and leaves out a portion. The sample includes some 130,000 clones, roughly 79% of them seen just once. The sample consisted of peripheral blood. Every receptor here comes from a woman aged 60-75 years with active or convalescent COVID-19.

The chain uses TRBV28 and TRBJ1-6, with no clear D. Looked up from germline, CDR1 is MDHEN and CDR2 is SYDVKM. This CDR3 has 13 amino acids. V dropped 4 bases and J dropped 5 bases, with 6 bases sitting between them. The CDR3 loop reads CASSSPNNSPLHF. The CDR3 nucleotides are TGTGCCAGCAGTTCCCCCAATAATTCACCCCTCCACTTT.

This chain uses TRBV7-2 with TRBJ2-3; 9 positions match TRBD1. The CDR3 is 15 amino acids. Germline CDR1 SGHTA, CDR2 FQGNSA. The trim removed 3 bases at V and 6 bases at J, leaving 7 bases unmatched. CDR3 coding DNA: TGTGCCAGCAGCTTTTCGGGACAGGGAGGCGATACGCAGTATTTT. It specifies CASSFSGQGGDTQYF.

This rearrangement joins TRBV2 to TRBJ1-5; 7 positions match TRBD1. The CDR3 extends over 16 amino acids. Germline loops: CDR1 SNHLY, CDR2 FYNNEI. The V gene end was trimmed by 6 bases and the J gene end by 7 bases; junction bases not matched to a gene: 15. CDR3 DNA: TGTGCCAGCAGGGGGGGTCTGAACAGGGGAATGCAGCCCCAGCATTTT. It encodes CASRGGLNRGMQPQHF.

This chain uses TRBV11-2 with TRBJ1-5; D call uncertain. The CDR3 length is 14 residues. The V end was cut by 1 base, the J end by 4 bases, with 8 bases between. The germline gives CDR1 SGHAT, CDR2 FQNNGV. CDR3 nucleotide sequence: TGTGCCAGCAGCTTAGGTTACAAAAATCAGCCCCAGCATTTT. Protein: CASSLGYKNQPQHF.

The chain uses TRBV15 and TRBJ1-5, with 7 bases fitting TRBD1. The CDR3 extends over 17 amino acids. Germline trimming cut 6 bases from V and 0 bases from J; bases unmatched to any gene: 11. The germline V gene has CDR1 LNHNV and CDR2 YYDKDF (reference sequence). In DNA, the CDR3 is TGTGCCACCAGGGTGGACAGGCAGCCTTATAGCAATCAGCCCCAGCATTTT. Its protein product is CATRVDRQPYSNQPQHF.

In DNA, the CDR3 is TGTGCCAGCAAGAGCCCTAACTATGGCTACACCTTC. The encoded protein is CASKSPNYGYTF. The chain couples TRBV2 to TRBJ1-2; no firm D call. The CDR3 covers 12 residues. V lost 7 bases, J lost 0 bases, and 6 bases lay in between. Germline loops: CDR1 SNHLY, CDR2 FYNNEI.

The gene calls are TRBV5-4 and TRBJ2-7; D may be TRBD2 (5 bases). CDR1 is SGHNT, CDR2 YYREEE, per germline (reference sequence). The CDR3 extends over 12 amino acids. Deletions cut 4 bases from V and 6 bases from J, with 11 bases between. CDR3 nucleotides: TGTGCCAGCAGCCCTAGCCTGAGCGAGCAGTACTTC. It translates to CASSPSLSEQYF.

The chain has TRBV6-6 and TRBJ2-3, with 12 positions matching TRBD2. Germline V gene sequence: CDR1 MNHNY, CDR2 SVGAGI (reference sequence). V dropped 5 bases and J dropped 2; count of bases not matched to a gene: 5. This CDR3 is built from 16 residues. Here the CDR3 DNA reads TGTGCCAGCAGTCAAGGACTAGCGGGGTACACAGATACGCAGTATTTT. It codes for CASSQGLAGYTDTQYF.

J is TRBJ2-7 and V is TRBV6-5; TRBD2 might be the D (6 bases). Germline-derived CDR1 and CDR2 are MNHEY and SVGAGI. Trimming stripped 10 bases from V and 1 base from J, with 11 bases between. This CDR3 region has 12 residues. The CDR3 region has the DNA TGTGCCACCCGGGGGTCATCCTACGAGCAGTACGTC. Amino acid sequence: CATRGSSYEQYV.

This clone was counted once. V is TRBV3-1 (or the pseudogene TRBV3-2) and J is TRBJ2-3, with D possibly being TRBD1 (6 bases). CDR1 and CDR2 (germline): LGHDT, YNNKEL (reference sequence). The CDR3 is made up of 17 amino acids. V shed 3 bases and J shed 2 bases, with 18 bases lying between them. The CDR3 is CASSQTRSRDTTDTQYF. The DNA of the CDR3 is TGTGCCAGCAGCCAGACTCGGTCCCGGGACACCACAGATACGCAGTATTTT.

V gene TRBV10-1 combines with J gene TRBJ1-6; 8 bases fit TRBD1. This CDR3 region has 12 residues. Germline CDR1 is WNHNN and CDR2 is SYGVQD (reference sequence). The V gene end was trimmed by 8 bases and the J gene end by 18 bases; junction bases not matched to a gene: 12. The CDR3 DNA sequence: TGCGCCAGCCGAAACGACAGGGGAGCCTACCACTTT. The encoded protein is CASRNDRGAYHF.

V gene TRBV10-3 combines with J gene TRBJ2-7; D is undetermined. V was pared by 4 bases and J by 3 bases, with 7 bases between. The V gene's germline CDR1 is ENHRY and CDR2 SYGVKD. CDR3 length equals 12 residues. This CDR3 is CAISVQDYEQYF. CDR3 nucleotide sequence: TGTGCCATCAGTGTTCAGGACTACGAGCAGTACTTC.